This entry describes one T cell receptor beta chain. The sample holds many counts of this clonotype. Its binding antigen is unknown. Base qualities are not recorded, but no much larger clone differs from it by a single base. This specimen belongs to a study of T cell repertoires in cytomegalovirus infection (dated by TCRdb to between 2017 and 2020). In terms of the full investigation: Donor HLA type was relevant to the analysis, because carriage of CMV infection together with the matching HLA type was indicated by public TCR beta signatures.

The run used an Illumina HiSeq 1500. The public reads were quality trimmed at Q25 with fastp and then assembled into clones with MiXCR by TCRdb, keeping productive beta chains. When rows share a CDR3 protein, they turn into one entry using the most common DNA and genes. The sample table holds under 100,000 distinct CDR3 sequences, of which 3% to 4.5% were seen once. Clones ranked in the top ten supply 3.5% to 6% of the sample. The CDR3 covers 17 residues, taking in both the cysteine and the phenylalanine. The retained sequence is limited to the CDR3, 51 bases, with the frame set at the first base. Relative to germline, V is 1 base shorter and J is 6 bases shorter, with 20 bases between their ends. The germline V gene (reference sequence) sets CDR1 to SEHNR and CDR2 to FQNEAQ. Beyond this particular receptor, the publication reports: Carriers of CMV infection plus the relevant HLA type were discriminated by the cumulative frequency of public TCR beta family members in the study cohort and in an independent approximately 340-donor cohort. The ex vivo response was dominated by HLA-C-restricted CMV-specific TCR beta clonotypes, which also provided the single most frequent clonotype in two of eight donors.

The receptor was isolated from a human donor in good health (CMV status not recorded). Some clones in this sample may be carry-over from other donors' samples. Material: PBMCs. Recombination linked TRBV7-9 to TRBJ2-3; the D assignment is uncertain and may be TRBD1 or TRBD2, with 5 bases supporting each. The nucleotides are TGTGCCAGCAGCTTAGTGTCCGGGACCCAAAGGGCGGATACGCAGTATTTT. Its amino acids are CASSLVSGTQRADTQYF. This CDR3, with the reference TRBV7-9 and TRBJ2-3 proteins standing in past its ends, gives the full variable domain DTGVSQNPRHKITKRGQNVTFRCDPISEHNRLYWYRQTLGQGPEFLTYFQNEAQLEKSRLLSDRFSAERPKGSFSTLEIQRTEQGDSAMYLCASSLVSGTQRADTQYFGPGTRLTVL.